What follows are 21 T cell receptor beta chains derived from one specimen sequenced in a study of post-analysis software for immune sequencing data. TCR beta cDNA libraries had unique molecular identifiers. TCRdb fed the PCR reads into MiXCR, producing one record per CDR3 protein. The sample yields more than 450,000 distinct CDR3 sequences, 44% seen once. Study conclusions and caveats: In patients, about five TRBV segments were more frequent than in controls, with TRBV5-6, TRBV5-1 and TRBV20-1 among them.

The antigens for these receptors are not known. The source material was blood. The origin of the receptors is a girl aged 5-17 years with multiple sclerosis.

The V call is TRBV6-2 or TRBV6-3, the J call TRBJ2-1, with 7 bases lining up with TRBD2. With V trimmed by 6 bases and J by 5 bases, 10 bases remained unmatched. Per germline, CDR1 MNHEY and CDR2 SVGEGT. This CDR3 is built from 15 residues. CDR3 coding DNA: TGTGCCAGCAGAAGTCCCGGGACTACACACAATGAGCAGTTCTTC. Protein: CASRSPGTTHNEQFF.

The V call is TRBV9, the J call TRBJ2-1, with 8 bases identical to TRBD2. Trimming took 0 bases from V and 10 from J; bases not matched to a gene: 15. CDR1 and CDR2 from the germline V gene are SGDLS and YYNGEE. The CDR3 runs to 17 residues. The CDR3 region has the DNA TGTGCCAGCAGCGTAGAGTCGGGAACTAGCGGCGGCTTAGAGCAGTTCTTC. Translation gives CASSVESGTSGGLEQFF.

The sample holds a few counts of this clonotype. J is TRBJ2-3 and V is TRBV7-3, with D possibly TRBD2 on 5 matching bases. Deletions cut 6 bases from V and 0 bases from J, with 19 bases between. This CDR3 has 17 amino acids. Per germline, CDR1 SGHTA and CDR2 FQGTGA. The CDR3 DNA reads as TGTGCCAGCAGTCCGGACCTAGCTAGGGCCAGCACAGATACGCAGTATTTT. Protein product: CASSPDLARASTDTQYF.

The chain links TRBV29-1 to TRBJ2-1; D is undetermined. V gave up 0 bases and J gave up 5 bases, with 5 bases separating them. Germline V CDR1 and CDR2: SQVTM, ANQGSEA. This CDR3 contains 12 residues. The CDR3 DNA reads as TGCAGCGTTGAAGATCTTGACAATGAGCAGTTCTTC. It translates to CSVEDLDNEQFF.

The rearrangement links TRBV27 to TRBJ1-1; D might be TRBD1 (6 bases). Trimming shortened V by 5 bases and J by 1 base, and 14 bases separated the two germline ends. The CDR3 runs 15 residues. CDR1 and CDR2 from the germline V gene are MNHEY and SMNVEV (reference sequence). CDR3 coding DNA: TGTGCCAGCAGTATTACTAAGACAGGGAACACTGAAGCTTTCTTT. This encodes CASSITKTGNTEAFF.

The rearrangement joins TRBV6-6 to TRBJ2-4; perhaps TRBD2 as D (5 bases). There are 14 residues in the CDR3. Trimming stripped 2 bases from V and 5 bases from J, with 10 bases between. Germline V gene data show CDR1 as MNHNY and CDR2 as SVGAGI (reference sequence). The CDR3 here is CASSYEGLQNIQYF. CDR3 DNA: TGTGCCAGCAGTTACGAGGGTCTACAAAACATTCAGTACTTC.

This chain joins TRBV28 and TRBJ2-6, with D unresolved. V lost 2 bases to trimming and J lost 0 bases, with 14 bases between them. CDR1 is MDHEN, CDR2 SYDVKM, per germline. The length of the CDR3 is 18 residues. The CDR3 DNA sequence: TGTGCCAGCAGTTTAGGGGTAGCAGTCAACTCTGGGGCCAACGTCCTGACTTTC. Translation: CASSLGVAVNSGANVLTF. Variable domain in full (rest from reference TRBV28 and TRBJ2-6): DVKVTQSSRYLVKRTGEKVFLECVQDMDHENMFWYRQDPGLGLRLIYFSYDVKMKEKGDIPEGYSVSREKKERFSLILESASTNQTSMYLCASSLGVAVNSGANVLTFGAGSRLTVL.

This clonotype was found a few times. This chain connects TRBV7-8 to TRBJ2-2; D not resolved. Between the trimmed V and J ends, which lost 4 bases and 2 bases, there was a span of 11 bases. The germline CDR1 and CDR2 sequences are SGHVS and FQNEAQ. CDR3 length: 15 residues. CDR3 in amino acids: CASSSHRVNTGELFF. CDR3 bases: TGTGCCAGCAGCTCCCACCGGGTTAACACCGGGGAGCTGTTTTTT.

This chain uses TRBV12-3 or TRBV12-4 with TRBJ2-5; 9 bases map to TRBD2. The CDR3 is 20 residues long. The junction had 19 bases not matched to a gene; V was cut back by 5 bases and J by 0 bases. The CDR3 sequence: CASSPGLAHGEEGYQETQYF. DNA of the CDR3: TGTGCCAGCAGTCCGGGACTAGCTCATGGGGAGGAGGGGTACCAAGAGACCCAGTACTTC.

The chain links TRBV4-1 to TRBJ2-5, with D possibly being TRBD2 (5 bases). The length of the CDR3 is 14 residues. The germline V gene has CDR1 MGHRA and CDR2 YSYEKL. V was shortened by 4 bases and J by 1 base, with 10 bases between the two germline ends. The CDR3 protein is CASSRPGSQETQYF. CDR3 sequence (DNA): TGCGCCAGCAGCCGGCCGGGAAGCCAAGAGACCCAGTACTTC.

As for this clonotype: A junction boundary mismatches the germline segment, possibly from a read error. CDR3 DNA: TGTGCCATCAGTGAGCCGACTAGCAGATTGGCGGGCATTCGGTACTTC. Translated: CAISEPTSRLAGIRYF. V usage is TRBV10-3 and J usage is TRBJ2-4, with 7 bases aligning to TRBD2. Germline values: CDR1 ENHRY, CDR2 SYGVKD. The CDR3 runs 16 residues.

This clonotype was seen a handful of times. The rearrangement links TRBV4-1 to TRBJ2-4; D is undetermined. V dropped 0 bases and J dropped 0 bases, with 12 bases sitting between them. CDR3 length equals 17 residues. CDR1 is MGHRA, CDR2 YSYEKL, per germline. Written as DNA, the CDR3 is TGCGCCAGCAGCCAAGAAGGATACGGCCTAGCCAAAAACATTCAGTACTTC. This translates into CASSQEGYGLAKNIQYF.

The rearrangement links TRBV7-9 to TRBJ2-7; 8 positions match TRBD1. In germline, CDR1 is SEHNR, CDR2 FQNEAQ (reference sequence). The CDR3 sequence is 17 residues long. After removal of 4 bases from V and 5 bases from J, the junction contained 16 bases not matched to a gene. The CDR3 loop reads CASSSTLLDRGRNEQYF. The CDR3, as DNA: TGTGCCAGCAGCTCCACACTTCTAGACAGGGGTCGCAACGAGCAGTACTTC. Complete variable domain (other parts from reference TRBV7-9 and TRBJ2-7): DTGVSQNPRHKITKRGQNVTFRCDPISEHNRLYWYRQTLGQGPEFLTYFQNEAQLEKSRLLSDRFSAERPKGSFSTLEIQRTEQGDSAMYLCASSSTLLDRGRNEQYFGPGTRLTVT.

The rearrangement uses TRBV5-1 and TRBJ1-1, with a weak D call TRBD1 (5 bases). Germline V lookup: CDR1 SGHRS, CDR2 YFSETQ. Trimming removed 2 bases at V and 6 bases at J, with 14 bases between. The CDR3 is 14 amino acids. CDR3 in DNA: TGCGCCAGCAGCTTTAGGGCAGGGACCTCTGAAGCTTTCTTT. This sequence encodes CASSFRAGTSEAFF.

In its sample, this clonotype was seen once. This chain links TRBV10-3 with TRBJ2-3; tentative D call: TRBD1 (6 bases). The CDR3 is made up of 14 amino acids. CDR1 is ENHRY and CDR2 is SYGVKD in the germline V gene. With 2 bases removed from V and 3 bases from J, the gap between germline ends came to 9 bases. The CDR3 here is CAISEGRGTDTQYF. The CDR3 DNA is TGTGCCATCAGTGAGGGCAGGGGTACAGATACGCAGTATTTT.

This sequence joins TRBV7-2 and TRBJ2-2; D uncertain. V lost 2 bases and J 1 base, leaving 11 bases between the germline ends. The CDR3 spans 16 residues. In germline, CDR1 is SGHTA, CDR2 FQGNSA. CDR3: CASSLQPVMNTGELFF. CDR3 bases: TGTGCCAGCAGCTTACAACCGGTCATGAACACCGGGGAGCTGTTTTTT.

The CDR3: CASGTSGSYNEQFF. CDR3 nucleotides: TGTGCCAGCGGGACTAGCGGCTCCTACAATGAGCAGTTCTTC. The chain is built from TRBV28 and TRBJ2-1; 11 bases fit TRBD2. CDR1 is MDHEN, CDR2 SYDVKM, per germline. V shed 8 bases and J 0 bases; nucleotides not matched to a gene: 0. This CDR3 comprises 14 residues.

This clonotype was detected only a few times. This chain joins TRBV7-2 and TRBJ1-1; maybe TRBD1 (5 bases). V was trimmed by 5 bases and J by 0 bases, leaving 10 bases between them. The V gene's germline CDR1 is SGHTA and CDR2 FQGNSA. The length of the CDR3 is 14 residues. The CDR3 here is CASSAQTVNTEAFF. The DNA for the CDR3 is TGTGCCAGCAGCGCCCAGACAGTGAACACTGAAGCTTTCTTT.

This chain links TRBV4-1 with TRBJ2-7; possible D gene TRBD1, 6 bases. Trimming took off 4 bases at V and 2 bases at J, with 15 bases between the two ends. Germline loops: CDR1 MGHRA, CDR2 YSYEKL. The length of the CDR3 is 15 residues. Here the CDR3 reads CASSLTQGSAYEQYF. As DNA, the CDR3 is TGCGCCAGCAGCCTAACCCAGGGGAGCGCCTACGAGCAGTACTTC.

This clonotype was observed a handful of times. This chain links TRBV18 with TRBJ2-7; TRBD1 agrees at 10 bases. The CDR3 length is 15 residues. In germline, CDR1 is KGHSH, CDR2 LQKENI. J gave up 2 bases and V 3 bases, and 4 bases lay outside the gene matches. The chain's CDR3 is CASSPGTGVPYEQYF. The CDR3 coding sequence is TGTGCCAGCTCACCCGGGACAGGGGTCCCCTACGAGCAGTACTTC. The entire variable domain, with the rest obtained from reference TRBV18 and TRBJ2-7, is as follows: NAGVMQNPRHLVRRRGQEARLRCSPMKGHSHVYWYRQLPEEGLKFMVYLQKENIIDESGMPKERFSAEFPKEGPSILRIQQVVRGDSAAYFCASSPGTGVPYEQYFGPGTRLTVT.

This clonotype was seen more than once but under ten times. CDR3 sequence: CASSERTGFGQPQHF. The CDR3 DNA sequence: TGTGCCAGCAGTGAAAGGACAGGGTTCGGTCAGCCCCAGCATTTT. The V and J genes are TRBV6-1 and TRBJ1-5; 8 bases map to TRBD1. V lost 2 bases and J lost 6; bases outside the gene matches: 6. CDR1 is MNHNS and CDR2 is SASEGT in the germline V gene. There are 15 residues in the CDR3.